Following are 8 T cell receptor beta chains from one sample sequenced in a study of blood T cell repertoires in COVID-19. The table came from immunoSEQ multiplex PCR; TCRdb's copy has only in-frame clones and leaves some out. The sample includes 50,000 or so clones, approximately 80% of them seen just once. Sequencing was done on a sample of peripheral blood. The receptors here all came from a human donor with active or convalescent COVID-19. The donor label of this sample is uncertain.

The chain employs TRBV28 and TRBJ1-1; 8 bases match TRBD1. This CDR3 region has 14 residues. Unmatched junction bases numbered 5, after V lost 7 bases and J lost 1 base. Germline V gene data show CDR1 as MDHEN and CDR2 as SYDVKM. CDR3 residues: CASNIGTGNTEAFF. CDR3 sequence (DNA): TGTGCCAGCAATATAGGGACAGGGAACACTGAAGCTTTCTTT.

The genes are TRBV4-2 and TRBJ2-7, with 7 nucleotides matching TRBD1. The junction had 6 bases not matched to a gene; V was cut back by 2 bases and J by 2 bases. The CDR3 spans 15 residues. Germline assignment: CDR1 LGHNA and CDR2 YNFKEQ. The CDR3 DNA follows: TGTGCCAGCAGCCAATTGGGGGACAGAACCTACGAGCAGTACTTC. Protein product: CASSQLGDRTYEQYF.

This chain joins TRBV1 and TRBJ2-5; the table's D gene call, TRBD2, was not cross checked with the DNA. TRBV1 is labeled a pseudogene. CDR3 length: 17 residues. The CDR3 is CTSSPPGQREPQETQYF. CDR3 DNA sequence: TGCACCAGCAGCCCACCGGGGCAGCGGGAGCCTCAAGAGACCCAGTACTTC.

V and J are TRBV4-1 and TRBJ2-5, with 9 bases aligning to TRBD1. The trim removed 4 bases at V and 1 base at J, leaving 7 bases unmatched. Per germline, CDR1 MGHRA and CDR2 YSYEKL. The CDR3 extends over 16 amino acids. The CDR3 spells CASSLGGQGPQETQYF. The CDR3 DNA is TGCGCCAGCAGCCTGGGGGGACAGGGCCCCCAAGAGACCCAGTACTTC.

The chain joins TRBV19 to TRBJ2-7; the match to TRBD2 covers 8 bases. The junction had 9 bases not matched to a gene; V was cut back by 4 bases and J by 7 bases. The CDR3 length is 14 residues. Germline CDR1 and CDR2: LNHDA and SQIVND (reference sequence). CDR3 sequence reads: CASSTSGRSGEQYF. CDR3 DNA sequence: TGTGCCAGTAGTACGAGCGGGAGAAGTGGGGAGCAGTACTTC.

This clone showed up just once. V gene TRBV18 combines with J gene TRBJ2-7; 10 nucleotides agree with TRBD2. The CDR3 loop spans 16 amino acids. V lost 6 bases to trimming and J lost 5 bases; unmatched junction nucleotides: 13. Germline-derived CDR1 and CDR2 are KGHSH and LQKENI. The CDR3 region is CASSQTLAGVDHEQYF. In nucleotides, the CDR3 is TGTGCCAGCTCGCAAACTCTAGCGGGAGTAGACCACGAGCAGTACTTC.

This chain links TRBV25-1 with TRBJ1-3, with D perhaps TRBD1 (6 bases). Germline assignment: CDR1 MGHDK and CDR2 SYGVNS. With 4 bases removed from V and 0 bases from J, the gap between germline ends came to 7 bases. The CDR3 extends over 14 amino acids. CDR3 nucleotide sequence: TGTGCCAGCAGTGGGGACATCTCTGGAAACACCATATATTTT. Translated: CASSGDISGNTIYF.

The rearrangement uses TRBV27 and TRBJ2-7; 11 nucleotides line up with TRBD1. The ends lost 8 bases at V and 3 bases at J; junction bases unmatched: 6. CDR3 length: 14 amino acids. From germline, CDR1 is MNHEY and CDR2 SMNVEV (reference sequence). Here the CDR3 DNA reads TGTGCCAGCGGGGCGGGGACAGGGGGCTACGAGCAGTACTTC. Translating gives CASGAGTGGYEQYF.